The sequence of this TCR beta chain was determined in a study of T cell clonality in common variable immunodeficiency. Whole-study findings and limits: Common variable immunodeficiency TCR beta sequences reportedly had fewer deletions and N-nucleotide insertions. CVID patient heterogeneity limited repertoire-clinical complication correlations. Authors noted CVID clonality's cause needs subpopulation repertoire sequencing.

The length of the CDR3 is 16 residues. The germline gives CDR1 GTSNPN, CDR2 SVGIG (reference sequence). This clone was recorded at least ten times. The antigen is undetermined. From the germline J gene comes the end of the CDR3, since the read stops 3 residues before it. Sequencing input was equivalent genomic DNA from CVID and controls. Profiling relied on immunoSEQ multiplex PCR, and the TCRdb table lists in-frame clones only, not all of them. Listed for the sample are 50,000 to 65,000 clones, none seen a single time. This TCR came from a person aged 18 to 75 in good health. The sequenced sample was peripheral blood mononuclear cells. This chain connects TRBV30 to TRBJ2-2, with 10 bases aligning to TRBD1. CDR3: CAWGDRGGLRGEKLFF. Incomplete CDR3 DNA: TGTGCCTGGGGGGACAGGGGAGGGTTAAGAGGTGAAAAG.